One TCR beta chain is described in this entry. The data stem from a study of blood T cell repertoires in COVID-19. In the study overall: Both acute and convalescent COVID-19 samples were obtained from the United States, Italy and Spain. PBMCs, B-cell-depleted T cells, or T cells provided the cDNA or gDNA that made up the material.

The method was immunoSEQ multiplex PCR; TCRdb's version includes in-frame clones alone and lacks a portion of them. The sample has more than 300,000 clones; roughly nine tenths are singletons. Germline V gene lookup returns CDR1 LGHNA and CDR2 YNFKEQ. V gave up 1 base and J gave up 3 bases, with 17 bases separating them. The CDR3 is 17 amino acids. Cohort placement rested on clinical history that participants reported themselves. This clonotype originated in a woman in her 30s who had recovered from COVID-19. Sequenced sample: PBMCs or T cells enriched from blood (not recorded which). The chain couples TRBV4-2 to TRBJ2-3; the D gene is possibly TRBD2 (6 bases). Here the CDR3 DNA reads TGTGCCAGCAGCCAAGTAGAGCGGGCGGGGAGGACAGATACGCAGTATTTT. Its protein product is CASSQVERAGRTDTQYF.